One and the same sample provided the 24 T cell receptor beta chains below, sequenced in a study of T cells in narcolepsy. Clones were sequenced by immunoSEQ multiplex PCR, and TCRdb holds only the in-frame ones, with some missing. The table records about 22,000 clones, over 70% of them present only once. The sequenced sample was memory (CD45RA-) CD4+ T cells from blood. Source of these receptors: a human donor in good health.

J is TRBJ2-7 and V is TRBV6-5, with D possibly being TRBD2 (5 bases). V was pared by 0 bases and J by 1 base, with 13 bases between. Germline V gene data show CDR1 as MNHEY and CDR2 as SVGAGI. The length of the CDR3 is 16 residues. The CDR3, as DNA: TGTGCCAGCAGTTACTCTCAGCCCGGGGTGTCCTACGAGCAGTACTTC. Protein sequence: CASSYSQPGVSYEQYF.

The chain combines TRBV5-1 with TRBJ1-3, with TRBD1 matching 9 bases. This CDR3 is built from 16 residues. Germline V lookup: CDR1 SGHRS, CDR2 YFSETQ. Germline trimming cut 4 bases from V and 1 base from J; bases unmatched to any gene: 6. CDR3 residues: CASSLQGASSGNTIYF. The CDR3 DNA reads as TGCGCCAGCAGCCTACAGGGGGCCTCGTCTGGAAACACCATATATTTT.

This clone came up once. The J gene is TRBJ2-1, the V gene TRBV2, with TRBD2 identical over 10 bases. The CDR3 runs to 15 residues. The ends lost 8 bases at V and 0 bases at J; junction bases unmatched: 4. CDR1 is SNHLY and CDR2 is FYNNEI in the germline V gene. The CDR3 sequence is CASLLAGSSYNEQFF. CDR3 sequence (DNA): TGTGCCAGCCTACTAGCGGGAAGCTCCTACAATGAGCAGTTCTTC.

Written as DNA, the CDR3 is TGCGCCAGCAGCGCAGAAAACGCTGTTAGCCATACGCAGTATTTT. Translating it yields CASSAENAVSHTQYF. The J gene is TRBJ2-3, the V gene TRBV5-1; D gene ambiguous. From germline, CDR1 is SGHRS and CDR2 YFSETQ. With 4 bases removed from V and 7 bases from J, the gap between germline ends came to 19 bases. This CDR3 is 15 amino acids long.

The CDR3 loop is CASSLDSGFTDTQYF. CDR3 in DNA: TGTGCCAGCTCCCTGGACTCGGGATTCACAGATACGCAGTATTTT. This chain joins TRBV18 and TRBJ2-3, with a tentative D call TRBD2 (5 bases). The CDR3 totals 15 residues. Germline lookup yields CDR1 KGHSH and CDR2 LQKENI. Trimming took 6 bases from V and 2 from J, leaving 15 bases between them.

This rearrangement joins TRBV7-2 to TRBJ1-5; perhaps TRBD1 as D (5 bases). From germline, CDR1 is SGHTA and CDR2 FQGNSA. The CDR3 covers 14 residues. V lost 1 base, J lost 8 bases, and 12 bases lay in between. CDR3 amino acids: CASSLGGQAEPQHF. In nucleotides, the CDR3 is TGTGCCAGCAGCTTAGGTGGACAAGCTGAGCCCCAGCATTTT.

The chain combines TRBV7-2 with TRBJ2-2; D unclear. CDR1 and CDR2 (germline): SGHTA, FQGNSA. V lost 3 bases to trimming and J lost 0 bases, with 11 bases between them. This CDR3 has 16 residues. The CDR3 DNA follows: TGTGCCAGCAGCTTTCGCGGTAACGCGAACACCGGGGAGCTGTTTTTT. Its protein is CASSFRGNANTGELFF.

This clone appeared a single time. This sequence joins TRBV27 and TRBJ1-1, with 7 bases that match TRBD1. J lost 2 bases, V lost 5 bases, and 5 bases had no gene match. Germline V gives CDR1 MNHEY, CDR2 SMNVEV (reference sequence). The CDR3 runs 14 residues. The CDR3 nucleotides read TGTGCCAGCAGTCTCTACAGGGGAAACACTGAAGCTTTCTTT. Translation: CASSLYRGNTEAFF.

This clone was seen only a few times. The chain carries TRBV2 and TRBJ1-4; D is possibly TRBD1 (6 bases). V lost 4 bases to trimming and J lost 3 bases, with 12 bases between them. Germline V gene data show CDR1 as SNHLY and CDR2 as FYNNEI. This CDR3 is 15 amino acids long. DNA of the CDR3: TGTGCCAGCAGTGTGATGACAGGACCTAATGAAAAACTGTTTTTT. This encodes CASSVMTGPNEKLFF.

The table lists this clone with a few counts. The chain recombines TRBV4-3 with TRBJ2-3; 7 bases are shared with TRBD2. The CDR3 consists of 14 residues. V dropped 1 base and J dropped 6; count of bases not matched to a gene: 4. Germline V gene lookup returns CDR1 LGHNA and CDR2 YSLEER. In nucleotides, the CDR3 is TGCGCCAGCAGCCAAGTTATCGGGGGGGATACGCAGTATTTT. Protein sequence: CASSQVIGGDTQYF.

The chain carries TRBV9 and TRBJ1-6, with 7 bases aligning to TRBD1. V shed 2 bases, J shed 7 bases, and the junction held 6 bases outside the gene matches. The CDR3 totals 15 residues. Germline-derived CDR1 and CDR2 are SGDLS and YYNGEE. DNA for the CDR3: TGTGCCAGCAGCGTTACCGGGACAGAAAATTCACCCCTCCACTTT. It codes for CASSVTGTENSPLHF.

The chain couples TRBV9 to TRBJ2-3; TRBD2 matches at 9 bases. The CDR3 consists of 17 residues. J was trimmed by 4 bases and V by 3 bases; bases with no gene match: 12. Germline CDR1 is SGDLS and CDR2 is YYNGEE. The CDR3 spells CASSGGGAGFVADTQYF. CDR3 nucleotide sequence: TGTGCCAGCAGCGGCGGGGGGGCCGGGTTCGTGGCAGATACGCAGTATTTT.

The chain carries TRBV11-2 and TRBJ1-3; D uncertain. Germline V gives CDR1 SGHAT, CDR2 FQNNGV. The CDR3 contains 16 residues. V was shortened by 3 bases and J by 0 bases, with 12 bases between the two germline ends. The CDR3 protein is CASSFADKLSGNTIYF. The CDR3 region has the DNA TGTGCCAGCAGCTTCGCAGACAAGCTCTCTGGAAACACCATATATTTT.

CDR3 in amino acids: CASSLSRGTGGGYTF. DNA of the CDR3: TGTGCCAGCAGCTTAAGTCGGGGGACAGGGGGAGGCTACACCTTC. V is TRBV7-8 and J is TRBJ1-2, with 11 bases matching TRBD1. Germline CDR1 reads SGHVS; CDR2 reads FQNEAQ. The CDR3 has 15 residues. The V segment lost 2 bases and the J segment 8 bases; nucleotides outside the gene matches: 7. The variable domain in full, with the rest retrieved from reference TRBV7-8 and TRBJ1-2, is GAGVSQSPRYKVAKRGQDVALRCDPISGHVSLFWYQQALGQGPEFLTYFQNEAQLDKSGLPSDRFFAERPEGSVSTLKIQRTQQEDSAVYLCASSLSRGTGGGYTFGSGTRLTVV.

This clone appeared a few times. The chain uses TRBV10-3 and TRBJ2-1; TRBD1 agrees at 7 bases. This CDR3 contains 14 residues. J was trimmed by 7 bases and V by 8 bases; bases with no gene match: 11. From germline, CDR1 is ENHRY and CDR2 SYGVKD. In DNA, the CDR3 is TGTGCCATCGGGAGTGACAGGGCTGGAAATGAGCAGTTCTTC. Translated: CAIGSDRAGNEQFF.

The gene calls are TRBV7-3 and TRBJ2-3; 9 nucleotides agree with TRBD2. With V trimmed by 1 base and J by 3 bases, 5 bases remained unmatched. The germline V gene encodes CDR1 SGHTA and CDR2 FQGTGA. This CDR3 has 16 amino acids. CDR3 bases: TGTGCCAGCAGCTTAATTGGGGGACTAGCTACAGATACGCAGTATTTT. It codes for CASSLIGGLATDTQYF.

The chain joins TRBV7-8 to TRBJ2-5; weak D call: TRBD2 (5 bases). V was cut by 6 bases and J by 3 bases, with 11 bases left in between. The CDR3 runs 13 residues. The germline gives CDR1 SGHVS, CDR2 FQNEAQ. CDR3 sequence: CASSSGIKETQYF. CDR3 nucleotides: TGTGCCAGCAGTTCCGGGATTAAAGAGACCCAGTACTTC.

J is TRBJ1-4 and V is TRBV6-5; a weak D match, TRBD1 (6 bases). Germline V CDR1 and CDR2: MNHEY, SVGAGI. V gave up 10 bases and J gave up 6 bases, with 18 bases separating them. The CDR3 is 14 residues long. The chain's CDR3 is CATQRTSGDEKLFF. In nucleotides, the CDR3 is TGTGCCACCCAAAGGACATCAGGGGATGAAAAACTGTTTTTT.

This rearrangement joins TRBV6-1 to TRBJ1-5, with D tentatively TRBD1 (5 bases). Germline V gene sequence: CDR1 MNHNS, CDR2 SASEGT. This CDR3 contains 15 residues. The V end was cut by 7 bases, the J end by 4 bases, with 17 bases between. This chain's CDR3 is CASMALAGRNQPQHF. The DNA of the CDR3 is TGTGCCAGCATGGCCCTGGCGGGGCGGAATCAGCCCCAGCATTTT.

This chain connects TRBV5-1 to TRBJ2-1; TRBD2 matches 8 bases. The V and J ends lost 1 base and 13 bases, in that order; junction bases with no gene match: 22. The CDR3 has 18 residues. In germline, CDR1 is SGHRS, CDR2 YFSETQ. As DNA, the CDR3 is TGCGCCAGCAGCTTGCGGGCCCTGCGGAGCGGGGGCTACTCCGACCAGTTCTTC. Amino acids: CASSLRALRSGGYSDQFF.

The CDR3 bases are TGCGCCAGCAGCTTCGGGGGGCTCGTCTATGGCTACACCTTC. Protein sequence: CASSFGGLVYGYTF. This chain connects TRBV5-1 to TRBJ1-2, with a tentative D call TRBD1 (6 bases). CDR1 is SGHRS, CDR2 YFSETQ, per germline. The germline V and J ends were trimmed by 2 bases and 4 bases, with 12 bases remaining between them. The CDR3 has 14 residues.

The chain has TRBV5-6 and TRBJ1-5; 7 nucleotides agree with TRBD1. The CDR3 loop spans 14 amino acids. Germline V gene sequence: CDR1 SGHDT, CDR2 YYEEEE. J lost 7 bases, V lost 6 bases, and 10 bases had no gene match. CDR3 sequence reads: CASTKQGSSQPQHF. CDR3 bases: TGTGCCAGCACCAAACAGGGGTCTTCCCAGCCCCAGCATTTT.

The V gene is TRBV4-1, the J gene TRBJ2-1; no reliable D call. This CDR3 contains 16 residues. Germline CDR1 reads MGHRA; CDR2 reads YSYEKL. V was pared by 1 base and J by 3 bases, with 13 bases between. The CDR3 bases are TGCGCCAGCAGCCAAGTGGACCTAGTGGTCTACAATGAGCAGTTCTTC. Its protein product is CASSQVDLVVYNEQFF.

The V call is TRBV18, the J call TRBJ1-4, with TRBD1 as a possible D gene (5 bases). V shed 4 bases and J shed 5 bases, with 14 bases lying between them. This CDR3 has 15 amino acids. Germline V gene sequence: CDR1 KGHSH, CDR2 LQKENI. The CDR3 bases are TGTGCCAGCTCACGCTCCGGGACCCCAAATGAAAAACTGTTTTTT. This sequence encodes CASSRSGTPNEKLFF.